These T cell receptor beta chains were read from a single sample in a study of cytomegalovirus exposure and HLA in healthy donors. Measured with immunoSEQ multiplex PCR; TCRdb has only the in-frame clones, and not every one. Among 180,000 or so clones, around nine tenths were seen once, and the ten largest hold 1.4%. The source material was PBMCs. The receptors stem from a woman under 40 in good health and CMV-seronegative. Both conserved end residues are part of each CDR3. A D gene is named only where the DNA matches it firmly. Not all rows give a size; the values are once, few, many and, for expanded clones, a class.

D gene: TRBD1
V gene: TRBV4-1
clone size: .
J gene: TRBJ1-3
CDR3 length: 17
CDR3 protein: CASSPNPGGASGNTIYF
CDR3 DNA: TGCGCCAGCAGCCCCAATCCAGGGGGCGCTTCTGGAAACACCATATATTTT

D gene: .
V gene: TRBV7-9
clone size: few
J gene: TRBJ2-7
CDR3 length: 17
CDR3 protein: CASSLGIDELADYEQYF
CDR3 DNA: TGTGCCAGCAGCTTAGGGATTGACGAGCTAGCCGACTACGAGCAGTACTTC

D gene: TRBD2
V gene: TRBV11-3
clone size: .
J gene: TRBJ2-3
CDR3 length: 15
CDR3 protein: CASSSTAGVTDTQYF
CDR3 DNA: TGTGCCAGCAGCTCTACAGCGGGGGTTACAGATACGCAGTATTTT

D gene: TRBD1
V gene: TRBV19
clone size: .
J gene: TRBJ2-7
CDR3 length: 14
CDR3 protein: CASSSGTDYYEQYF
CDR3 DNA: TGTGCCAGTAGTTCCGGGACAGACTATTACGAGCAGTACTTC

D gene: .
V gene: TRBV5-1
clone size: .
J gene: TRBJ1-2
CDR3 length: 14
CDR3 protein: CASSTDTANYGYTF
CDR3 DNA: TGCGCCAGCAGCACGGACACTGCTAACTATGGCTACACCTTC

D gene: .
V gene: TRBV6-6
clone size: .
J gene: TRBJ2-2
CDR3 length: 14
CDR3 protein: CASLGQTNTGELFF
CDR3 DNA: TGTGCCAGCCTAGGACAGACGAACACCGGGGAGCTGTTTTTT

D gene: TRBD1
V gene: TRBV20-1
clone size: .
J gene: TRBJ1-1
CDR3 length: 11
CDR3 protein: CSARQGTEAFF
CDR3 DNA: TGCAGTGCAAGACAGGGTACTGAAGCTTTCTTT

D gene: .
V gene: TRBV5-5
clone size: .
J gene: TRBJ1-5
CDR3 length: 15
CDR3 protein: CASSLGVGFGQPQHF
CDR3 DNA: TGTGCCAGCAGCTTGGGAGTTGGTTTCGGTCAGCCCCAGCATTTT

D gene: TRBD1
V gene: TRBV15
clone size: .
J gene: TRBJ2-5
CDR3 length: 16
CDR3 protein: CATSRGGTGASETQYF
CDR3 DNA: TGTGCCACCAGCAGAGGCGGGACAGGGGCCTCAGAGACCCAGTACTTC

D gene: TRBD1
V gene: TRBV7-2
clone size: .
J gene: TRBJ1-5
CDR3 length: 18
CDR3 protein: CASSYQGASRYSNQPQHF
CDR3 DNA: TGTGCCAGCAGCTACCAGGGGGCGTCCAGATATAGCAATCAGCCCCAGCATTTT

D gene: TRBD2
V gene: TRBV4-1
clone size: .
J gene: TRBJ2-3
CDR3 length: 15
CDR3 protein: CASSQDQTSGYTQYF
CDR3 DNA: TGCGCCAGCAGCCAAGATCAGACTAGCGGATATACGCAGTATTTT

D gene: .
V gene: TRBV19
clone size: once
J gene: TRBJ2-5
CDR3 length: 14
CDR3 protein: CASSRLTDRETQYF
CDR3 DNA: TGTGCCAGTAGTAGGCTGACAGATAGAGAGACCCAGTACTTC

D gene: TRBD2
V gene: TRBV11-3
clone size: .
J gene: TRBJ2-5
CDR3 length: 20
CDR3 protein: CASSQRTGTSGGETTGAQYF
CDR3 DNA: TGTGCCAGCAGCCAGAGAACCGGGACTAGCGGGGGGGAAACCACCGGCGCCCAGTACTTC

D gene: .
V gene: TRBV2
clone size: .
J gene: TRBJ1-5
CDR3 length: 15
CDR3 protein: CASRPGTLSSQPQHF
CDR3 DNA: TGTGCCAGCAGACCCGGGACTTTGTCGTCGCAGCCCCAGCATTTT

D gene: .
V gene: TRBV10-3
clone size: .
J gene: TRBJ2-2
CDR3 length: 14
CDR3 protein: CASLSSSVGGELFF
CDR3 DNA: TGTGCCAGCCTCTCCTCTAGCGTCGGCGGGGAGCTGTTTTTT

D gene: .
V gene: TRBV11-2
clone size: .
J gene: TRBJ1-5
CDR3 length: 15
CDR3 protein: CASSLQPGGNQPQHF
CDR3 DNA: TGTGCCAGCAGCCTCCAACCAGGGGGCAATCAGCCCCAGCATTTT

D gene: TRBD1
V gene: TRBV27
clone size: .
J gene: TRBJ1-5
CDR3 length: 16
CDR3 protein: CASSLFGTGNNQPQHF
CDR3 DNA: TGTGCCAGCAGTTTATTTGGGACAGGGAACAATCAGCCCCAGCATTTT

D gene: .
V gene: TRBV7-2
clone size: .
J gene: TRBJ2-2
CDR3 length: 16
CDR3 protein: CASSLGPRGDTGELFF
CDR3 DNA: TGTGCCAGCAGCTTAGGCCCGCGCGGTGACACCGGGGAGCTGTTTTTT

D gene: .
V gene: TRBV29-1
clone size: .
J gene: TRBJ1-1
CDR3 length: 13
CDR3 protein: CSVEDLPEFEAFF
CDR3 DNA: TGCAGCGTTGAAGATTTACCGGAGTTTGAAGCTTTCTTT

D gene: .
V gene: TRBV11-2
clone size: .
J gene: TRBJ1-6
CDR3 length: 13
CDR3 protein: CASSDNLIPPLHF
CDR3 DNA: TGTGCCAGCAGCGACAATTTGATCCCACCCCTCCACTTT

D gene: TRBD1
V gene: TRBV27
clone size: .
J gene: TRBJ1-5
CDR3 length: 18
CDR3 protein: CASSLSGSGRDRAQPQHF
CDR3 DNA: TGTGCCAGCAGTTTATCCGGGTCAGGGAGGGACAGGGCTCAGCCCCAGCATTTT

D gene: .
V gene: TRBV4-1
clone size: .
J gene: TRBJ2-7
CDR3 length: 15
CDR3 protein: CASSQLKTGTYEQYF
CDR3 DNA: TGCGCCAGCAGCCAGCTCAAGACAGGAACCTACGAGCAGTACTTC

D gene: .
V gene: TRBV29-1
clone size: .
J gene: TRBJ2-5
CDR3 length: 12
CDR3 protein: CSVAALQETQYF
CDR3 DNA: TGCAGCGTTGCTGCACTCCAAGAGACCCAGTACTTC

D gene: .
V gene: TRBV10-3
clone size: .
J gene: TRBJ1-1
CDR3 length: 12
CDR3 protein: CAISDSGTEAFF
CDR3 DNA: TGTGCCATCAGTGATTCAGGGACTGAAGCTTTCTTT

D gene: .
V gene: TRBV5-4
clone size: .
J gene: TRBJ1-6
CDR3 length: 15
CDR3 protein: CASSLEEGMSSPLHF
CDR3 DNA: TGTGCCAGCAGCTTGGAGGAGGGGATGAGTTCACCCCTCCACTTT

D gene: .
V gene: TRBV5-1
clone size: .
J gene: TRBJ2-5
CDR3 length: 12
CDR3 protein: CASHSSKETQYF
CDR3 DNA: TGCGCCAGCCACTCATCAAAAGAGACCCAGTACTTC

D gene: .
V gene: TRBV14
clone size: .
J gene: TRBJ2-1
CDR3 length: 12
CDR3 protein: CASSQTRDEQFF
CDR3 DNA: TGTGCCAGCAGCCAGACGAGGGATGAGCAGTTCTTC

D gene: TRBD2
V gene: TRBV18
clone size: .
J gene: TRBJ2-3
CDR3 length: 18
CDR3 protein: CASSPPRLPAGGRDTQYF
CDR3 DNA: TGTGCCAGCTCACCACCGCGTCTTCCAGCGGGGGGGCGTGATACGCAGTATTTT

D gene: TRBD2
V gene: TRBV27
clone size: .
J gene: TRBJ2-5
CDR3 length: 16
CDR3 protein: CASSPREAGPRETQYF
CDR3 DNA: TGTGCCAGCAGTCCCCGGGAGGCAGGCCCTAGGGAGACCCAGTACTTC

D gene: TRBD1
V gene: TRBV29-1
clone size: .
J gene: TRBJ1-2
CDR3 length: 13
CDR3 protein: CSADGQANYGYTF
CDR3 DNA: TGCAGCGCTGATGGACAGGCAAACTATGGCTACACCTTC

D gene: .
V gene: TRBV2
clone size: .
J gene: TRBJ2-2
CDR3 length: 16
CDR3 protein: CASSEALTGSTGELFF
CDR3 DNA: TGTGCCAGCAGTGAAGCGCTTACGGGTAGCACCGGGGAGCTGTTTTTT

D gene: .
V gene: TRBV4-3
clone size: few
J gene: TRBJ1-1
CDR3 length: 14
CDR3 protein: CASSQEGEFTEAFF
CDR3 DNA: TGCGCCAGCAGCCAAGAAGGGGAATTCACTGAAGCTTTCTTT

D gene: TRBD1
V gene: TRBV7-9
clone size: .
J gene: TRBJ2-1
CDR3 length: 16
CDR3 protein: CASSLVDRGPYNEQFF
CDR3 DNA: TGTGCCAGCAGCTTAGTGGACAGGGGGCCTTACAATGAGCAGTTCTTC

D gene: TRBD1
V gene: TRBV19
clone size: .
J gene: TRBJ1-2
CDR3 length: 14
CDR3 protein: CASSMTGANYGYTF
CDR3 DNA: TGTGCCAGTAGCATGACAGGGGCAAACTATGGCTACACCTTC

D gene: .
V gene: TRBV5-1
clone size: .
J gene: TRBJ1-2
CDR3 length: 13
CDR3 protein: CASSRLDKSGYTF
CDR3 DNA: TGCGCCAGCAGCAGACTAGACAAAAGTGGCTACACCTTC

D gene: .
V gene: TRBV27
clone size: few
J gene: TRBJ2-7
CDR3 length: 12
CDR3 protein: CASSLGGHEQYF
CDR3 DNA: TGTGCCAGCAGTTTAGGTGGCCACGAGCAGTACTTC

D gene: .
V gene: TRBV30
clone size: .
J gene: TRBJ2-7
CDR3 length: 12
CDR3 protein: CAWRQGSYEQYF
CDR3 DNA: TGTGCCTGGAGGCAGGGGTCCTACGAGCAGTACTTC

D gene: TRBD1
V gene: TRBV27
clone size: .
J gene: TRBJ1-1
CDR3 length: 16
CDR3 protein: CASSLFRGSWITEAFF
CDR3 DNA: TGTGCCAGCAGTTTATTCAGGGGGAGTTGGATCACTGAAGCTTTCTTT

D gene: .
V gene: TRBV7-6
clone size: .
J gene: TRBJ1-2
CDR3 length: 14
CDR3 protein: CASSLDRDNYGYTF
CDR3 DNA: TGTGCCAGCAGCTTAGACAGGGATAACTATGGCTACACCTTC

D gene: .
V gene: TRBV29-1
clone size: .
J gene: TRBJ1-5
CDR3 length: 15
CDR3 protein: CSVACLSDIFSGQHF
CDR3 DNA: TGCAGCGTTGCGTGTCTTTCGGACATCTTCAGCGGGCAGCATTTT

D gene: .
V gene: TRBV7-8
clone size: once
J gene: TRBJ1-1
CDR3 length: 15
CDR3 protein: CASSLATNRYTEAFF
CDR3 DNA: TGTGCCAGCAGCTTGGCTACTAACAGGTACACTGAAGCTTTCTTT

D gene: .
V gene: TRBV10-3
clone size: .
J gene: TRBJ1-2
CDR3 length: 13
CDR3 protein: CAISDQGLYGYTF
CDR3 DNA: TGTGCCATCAGTGATCAGGGGCTCTATGGCTACACCTTC